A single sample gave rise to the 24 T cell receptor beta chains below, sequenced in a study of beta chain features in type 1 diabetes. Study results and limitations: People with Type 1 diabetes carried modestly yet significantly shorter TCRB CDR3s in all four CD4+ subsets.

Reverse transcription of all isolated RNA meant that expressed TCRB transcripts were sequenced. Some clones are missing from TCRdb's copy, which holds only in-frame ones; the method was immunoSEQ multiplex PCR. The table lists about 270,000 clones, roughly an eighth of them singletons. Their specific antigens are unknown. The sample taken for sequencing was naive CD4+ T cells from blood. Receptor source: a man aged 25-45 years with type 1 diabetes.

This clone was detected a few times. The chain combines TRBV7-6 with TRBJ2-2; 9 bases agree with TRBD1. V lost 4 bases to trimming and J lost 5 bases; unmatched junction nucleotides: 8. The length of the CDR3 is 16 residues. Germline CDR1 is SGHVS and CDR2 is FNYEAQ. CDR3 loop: CASSSAGTGRTGELFF. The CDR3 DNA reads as TGTGCCAGCAGCTCAGCCGGGACAGGGCGAACCGGGGAGCTGTTTTTT.

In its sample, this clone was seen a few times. In DNA, the CDR3 is TGTGCCAGCTCATTACACAGGGACAACGAGCAGTACTTC. It is translated as CASSLHRDNEQYF. This chain uses TRBV18 with TRBJ2-7; D is possibly TRBD1 (6 bases). V dropped 5 bases and J dropped 5 bases, with 13 bases sitting between them. Per the germline V gene, CDR1 is KGHSH and CDR2 is LQKENI. The CDR3 is 13 amino acids.

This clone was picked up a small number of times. The CDR3 protein is CASSHGQSRQPQHF. The CDR3 DNA reads as TGTGCCAGTAGTCATGGACAGTCGCGCCAGCCCCAGCATTTT. The chain uses TRBV19 and TRBJ1-5; tentatively, D is TRBD1 (6 bases). CDR1 and CDR2 (germline): LNHDA, SQIVND (reference sequence). The V gene lost 5 bases and the J gene lost 7 bases, with 15 bases spanning the gap. This CDR3 region has 14 residues.

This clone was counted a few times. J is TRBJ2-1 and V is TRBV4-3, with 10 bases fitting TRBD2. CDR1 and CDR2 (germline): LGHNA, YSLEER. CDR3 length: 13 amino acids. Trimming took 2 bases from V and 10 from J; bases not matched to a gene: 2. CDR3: CASSQLAGDEQFF. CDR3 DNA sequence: TGCGCCAGCAGCCAACTAGCGGGAGACGAGCAGTTCTTC.

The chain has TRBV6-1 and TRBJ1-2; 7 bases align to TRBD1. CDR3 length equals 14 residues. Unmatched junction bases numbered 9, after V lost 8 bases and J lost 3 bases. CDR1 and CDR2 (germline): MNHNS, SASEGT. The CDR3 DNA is TGTGCCAGCTACCCCTCGGGGACAGACTATGGCTACACCTTC. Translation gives CASYPSGTDYGYTF.

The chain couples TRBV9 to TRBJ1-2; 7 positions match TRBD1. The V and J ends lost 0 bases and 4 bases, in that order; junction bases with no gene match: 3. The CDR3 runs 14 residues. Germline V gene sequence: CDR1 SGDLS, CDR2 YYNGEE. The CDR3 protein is CASSVDRGAYGYTF. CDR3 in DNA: TGTGCCAGCAGCGTAGACAGGGGAGCCTATGGCTACACCTTC. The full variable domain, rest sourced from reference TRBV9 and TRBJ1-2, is DSGVTQTPKHLITATGQRVTLRCSPRSGDLSVYWYQQSLDQGLQFLIQYYNGEERAKGNILERFSAQQFPDLHSELNLSSLELGDSALYFCASSVDRGAYGYTFGSGTRLTVV.

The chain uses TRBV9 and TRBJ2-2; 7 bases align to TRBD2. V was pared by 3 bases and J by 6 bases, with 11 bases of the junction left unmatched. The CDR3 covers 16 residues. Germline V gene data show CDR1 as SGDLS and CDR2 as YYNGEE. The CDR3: CASSATPRLAPGELFF. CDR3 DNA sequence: TGTGCCAGCAGCGCAACTCCGAGACTAGCCCCCGGGGAGCTGTTTTTT.

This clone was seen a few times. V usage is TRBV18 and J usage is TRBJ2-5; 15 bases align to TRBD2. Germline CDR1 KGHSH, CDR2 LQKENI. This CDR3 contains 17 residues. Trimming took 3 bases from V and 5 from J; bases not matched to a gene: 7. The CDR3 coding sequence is TGTGCCAGCTCACCCGGGACTAGCGGGAGGAGGTTGGAGACCCAGTACTTC. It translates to CASSPGTSGRRLETQYF. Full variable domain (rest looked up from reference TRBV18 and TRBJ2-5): NAGVMQNPRHLVRRRGQEARLRCSPMKGHSHVYWYRQLPEEGLKFMVYLQKENIIDESGMPKERFSAEFPKEGPSILRIQQVVRGDSAAYFCASSPGTSGRRLETQYFGPGTRLLVL.

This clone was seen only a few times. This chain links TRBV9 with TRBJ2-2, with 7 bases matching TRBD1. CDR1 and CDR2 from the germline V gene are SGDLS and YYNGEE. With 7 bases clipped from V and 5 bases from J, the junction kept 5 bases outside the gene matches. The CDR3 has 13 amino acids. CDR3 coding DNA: TGTGCCAGCGGTCAGGGGGTGACCGGGGAGCTGTTTTTT. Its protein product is CASGQGVTGELFF.

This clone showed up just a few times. The CDR3 reads CASSEWRGETQYF. CDR3 DNA sequence: TGTGCCAGCAGCGAGTGGAGAGGAGAGACCCAGTACTTC. The genes are TRBV2 and TRBJ2-5, with unresolved D. Deletions cut 6 bases from V and 4 bases from J, with 12 bases between. Germline CDR1 and CDR2: SNHLY and FYNNEI. The CDR3 extends over 13 amino acids. Supplemented by reference TRBV2 and TRBJ2-5, the full variable domain reads EPEVTQTPSHQVTQMGQEVILRCVPISNHLYFYWYRQILGQKVEFLVSFYNNEISEKSEIFDDQFSVERPDGSNFTLKIRSTKLEDSAMYFCASSEWRGETQYFGPGTRLLVL.

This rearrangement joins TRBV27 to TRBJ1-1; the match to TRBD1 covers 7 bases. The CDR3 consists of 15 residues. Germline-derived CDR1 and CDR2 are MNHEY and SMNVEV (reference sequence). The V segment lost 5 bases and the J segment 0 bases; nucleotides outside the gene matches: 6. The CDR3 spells CASSRKTGMNTEAFF. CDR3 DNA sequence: TGTGCCAGCAGTCGAAAGACAGGGATGAACACTGAAGCTTTCTTT.

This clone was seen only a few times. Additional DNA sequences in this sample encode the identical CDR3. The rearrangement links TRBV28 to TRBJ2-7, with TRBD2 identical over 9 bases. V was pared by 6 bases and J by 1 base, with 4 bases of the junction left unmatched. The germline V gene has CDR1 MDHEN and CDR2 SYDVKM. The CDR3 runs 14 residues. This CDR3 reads CASSPSGRSYEQYF. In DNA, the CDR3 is TGTGCCAGCAGCCCAAGCGGGAGGTCCTACGAGCAGTACTTC.

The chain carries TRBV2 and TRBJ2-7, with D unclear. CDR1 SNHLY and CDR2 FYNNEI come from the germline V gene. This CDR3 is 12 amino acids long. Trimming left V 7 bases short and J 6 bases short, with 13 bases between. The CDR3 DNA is TGTGCCAGCAATTTGGAGCTGAGCGAGCAGTACTTC. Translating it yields CASNLELSEQYF.

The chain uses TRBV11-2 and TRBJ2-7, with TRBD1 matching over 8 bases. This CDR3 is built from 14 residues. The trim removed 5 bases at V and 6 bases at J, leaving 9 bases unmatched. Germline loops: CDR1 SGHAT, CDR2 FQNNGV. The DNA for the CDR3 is TGTGCCAGCAGCCGCGACAGGGGTCAGGTCGAGCAGTACTTC. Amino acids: CASSRDRGQVEQYF.

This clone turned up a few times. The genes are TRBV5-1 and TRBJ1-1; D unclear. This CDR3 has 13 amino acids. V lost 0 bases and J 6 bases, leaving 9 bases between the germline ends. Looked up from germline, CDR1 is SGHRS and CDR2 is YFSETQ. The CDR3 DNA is TGCGCCAGCAGCTTGGAGGCAGGCTCTGAAGCTTTCTTT. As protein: CASSLEAGSEAFF.

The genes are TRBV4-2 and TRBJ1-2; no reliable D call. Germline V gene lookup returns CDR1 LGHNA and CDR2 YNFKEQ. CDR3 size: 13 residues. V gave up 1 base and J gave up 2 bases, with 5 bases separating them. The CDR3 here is CASSQGQNYGYTF. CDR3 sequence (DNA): TGTGCCAGCAGCCAAGGTCAGAACTATGGCTACACCTTC.

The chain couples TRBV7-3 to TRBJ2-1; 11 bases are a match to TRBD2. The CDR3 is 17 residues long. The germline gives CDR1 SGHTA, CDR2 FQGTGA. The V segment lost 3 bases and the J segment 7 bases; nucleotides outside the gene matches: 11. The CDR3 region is CASSLFSGRAAGNEQFF. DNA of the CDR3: TGTGCCAGCAGCTTGTTTAGCGGGAGGGCCGCGGGGAATGAGCAGTTCTTC. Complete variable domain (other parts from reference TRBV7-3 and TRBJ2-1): GAGVSQTPSNKVTEKGKYVELRCDPISGHTALYWYRQSLGQGPEFLIYFQGTGAADDSGLPNDRFFAVRPEGSVSTLKIQRTERGDSAVYLCASSLFSGRAAGNEQFFGPGTRLTVL.

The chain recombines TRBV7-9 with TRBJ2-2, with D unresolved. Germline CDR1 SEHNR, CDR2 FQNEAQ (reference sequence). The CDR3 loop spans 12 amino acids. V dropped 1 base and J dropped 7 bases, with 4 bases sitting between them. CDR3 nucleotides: TGTGCCAGCAGCTTAGACAGCGGGGAGCTGTTTTTT. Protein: CASSLDSGELFF.

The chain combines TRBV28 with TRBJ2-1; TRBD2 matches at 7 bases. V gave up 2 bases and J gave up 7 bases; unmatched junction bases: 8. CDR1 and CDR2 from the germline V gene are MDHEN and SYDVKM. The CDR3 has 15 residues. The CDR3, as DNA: TGTGCCAGCAGTTTAGGTGATAGGGAGGGAAATGAGCAGTTCTTC. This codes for CASSLGDREGNEQFF. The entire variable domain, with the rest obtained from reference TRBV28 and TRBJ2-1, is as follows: DVKVTQSSRYLVKRTGEKVFLECVQDMDHENMFWYRQDPGLGLRLIYFSYDVKMKEKGDIPEGYSVSREKKERFSLILESASTNQTSMYLCASSLGDREGNEQFFGPGTRLTVL.

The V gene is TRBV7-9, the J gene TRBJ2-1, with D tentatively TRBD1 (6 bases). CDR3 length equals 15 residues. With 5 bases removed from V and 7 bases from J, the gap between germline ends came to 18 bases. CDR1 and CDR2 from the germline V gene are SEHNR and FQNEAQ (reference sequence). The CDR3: CASSADRPYLNEQFF. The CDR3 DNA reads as TGTGCCAGCAGCGCAGACAGGCCTTATTTGAATGAGCAGTTCTTC.

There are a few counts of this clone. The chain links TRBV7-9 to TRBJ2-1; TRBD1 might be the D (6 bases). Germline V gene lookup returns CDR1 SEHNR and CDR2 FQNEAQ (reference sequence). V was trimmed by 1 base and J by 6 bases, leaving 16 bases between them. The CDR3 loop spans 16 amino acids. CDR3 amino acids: CASSLGTVRLSNEQFF. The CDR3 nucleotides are TGTGCCAGCAGCTTAGGGACAGTCCGGCTTTCCAATGAGCAGTTCTTC.

CDR3 in DNA: TGTGCCAGCAGCCTCGGGGGGTCTGTGGGGGCTTTCTTT. Protein product: CASSLGGSVGAFF. The chain combines TRBV7-2 with TRBJ1-1; perhaps TRBD1 as D (5 bases). In germline, CDR1 is SGHTA, CDR2 FQGNSA. The germline V and J ends were trimmed by 5 bases and 11 bases, with 18 bases remaining between them. The CDR3 is 13 residues long.

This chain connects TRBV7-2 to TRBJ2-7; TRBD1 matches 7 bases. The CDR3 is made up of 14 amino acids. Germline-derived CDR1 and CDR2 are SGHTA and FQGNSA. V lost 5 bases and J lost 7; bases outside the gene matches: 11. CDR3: CASSPDRDDQEQYF. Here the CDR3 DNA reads TGTGCCAGCAGCCCAGACAGGGACGATCAGGAGCAGTACTTC. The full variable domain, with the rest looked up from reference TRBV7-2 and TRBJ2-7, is GAGVSQSPSNKVTEKGKDVELRCDPISGHTALYWYRQSLGQGLEFLIYFQGNSAPDKSGLPSDRFSAERTGGSVSTLTIQRTQQEDSAVYLCASSPDRDDQEQYFGPGTRLTVT.

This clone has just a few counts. The CDR3 DNA is TGTGCCAGCAGTTACTCGGTTTGGACACTCTACGAGCAGTACTTC. Amino acids: CASSYSVWTLYEQYF. The rearrangement uses TRBV6-5 and TRBJ2-7; possibly TRBD1 for D (5 bases). V was clipped by 0 bases and J by 3 bases, with 12 bases between them. The germline V gene has CDR1 MNHEY and CDR2 SVGAGI. CDR3 size: 15 residues.